The rows below give T cell receptor beta chains drawn from one sample of a study of T cell repertoires in cytomegalovirus infection. These receptors have no known antigen. Via MiXCR, TCRdb re-called the reads, giving one row per CDR3 protein. In the table there are roughly 170,000 distinct CDR3 sequences, 20% to 25% of which are singletons. The input for sequencing was CD8+ T cells from cultured PBMCs, taken from culture after CMV antigen stimulation. These receptor sequences come from a human donor in good health (CMV status not recorded). Some clones in this sample may be carry-over from other donors' samples. Both conserved end residues are part of each CDR3. Each record gives: V gene, D gene, J gene, CDR3 length, clone size, CDR3 protein, CDR3 DNA. D genes are given only for firm matches. The size field is filled for only some rows; it gives once, few, many or a size class.

TRBV29-1	TRBD1	TRBJ1-1	12	NA	CSALTGGREAFF	TGCAGCGCCCTGACAGGGGGCCGTGAAGCTTTCTTT
TRBV19	NA	TRBJ1-5	13	NA	CASSIVLGQPQHF	TGTGCCAGTAGTATTGTGCTGGGTCAGCCCCAGCATTTT
TRBV6-5	TRBD1	TRBJ1-2	14	few	CASSYFSGGKGYTF	TGTGCCAGCAGTTACTTTTCAGGGGGCAAGGGCTACACCTTC
TRBV7-3	NA	TRBJ2-3	13	few	CASSLNVRDTQYF	TGTGCCAGCAGCTTAAACGTCCGAGATACGCAGTATTTT
TRBV7-2	TRBD1	TRBJ1-4	14	few	CASSRDRSNEKLFF	TGTGCCAGCAGCCGGGACAGGTCTAATGAAAAACTGTTTTTT
TRBV12-3/TRBV12-4	TRBD1	TRBJ1-1	13	NA	CASRDRGLTEAFF	TGTGCCAGCAGGGACAGGGGGCTCACTGAAGCTTTCTTT
TRBV6-2/TRBV6-3	TRBD1	TRBJ1-5	14	NA	CASSSGQGAQPQHF	TGTGCCAGCAGTTCGGGACAGGGGGCACAGCCCCAGCATTTT
TRBV6-1	NA	TRBJ1-2	12	NA	CASLLTGNGYTF	TGTGCCAGCCTGCTTACAGGGAACGGCTACACCTTC
TRBV19	NA	TRBJ2-2	12	many	CASSFGPRELFF	TGTGCCAGTAGTTTCGGGCCCCGGGAGCTGTTTTTT
TRBV19	TRBD1	TRBJ1-2	16	NA	CASSIGPGQGADGYTF	TGTGCCAGTAGTATAGGACCGGGACAGGGGGCCGATGGCTACACCTTC
TRBV27	TRBD1	TRBJ2-1	15	NA	CASTHRDRGVNEQFF	TGTGCCAGCACCCACCGGGACAGGGGGGTCAATGAGCAGTTCTTC
TRBV7-2	NA	TRBJ1-4	17	NA	CASSLDFNDRSGEKLFF	TGTGCCAGCAGCTTAGATTTTAATGATAGGTCAGGTGAAAAACTGTTTTTT
TRBV27	NA	TRBJ1-1	13	NA	CASFRKYPTEAFF	TGTGCCAGCTTCAGAAAATACCCCACTGAAGCTTTCTTT